The 7 T cell receptor beta chains given below trace back to one sample, sequenced in a study of identifying expanded T cells in peripheral blood (dated by TCRdb to the late 2010s). Library method: the immunoSEQ multiplex PCR assay. This is the immuneACCESS table as TCRdb keeps it, with only in-frame sequences that have V and J called. A part of the clones is gone; compared with another copy, unresolved V genes explain less than half, and the rest is unexplained. The sample table lists tens of thousands of clones, around 89% of them with a count of one. 4% of the sample is held by the ten biggest clonotypes. The sample consisted of blood. All receptors come from a person between 18 and 75 years old in good health.

This rearrangement joins TRBV6-6 to TRBJ2-1; D gene ambiguous. The V gene lost 6 bases and the J gene lost 4 bases, with 10 bases spanning the gap. The germline gives CDR1 MNHNY, CDR2 SVGAGI (reference sequence). The CDR3 is 13 residues long. CDR3 amino acids: CASSGPVYNEQFF. The CDR3 bases are TGTGCCAGCAGCGGACCCGTTTACAATGAGCAGTTCTTC.

The chain uses TRBV29-1 and TRBJ2-7, with D tentatively TRBD1 (6 bases). Trimming removed 4 bases at V and 2 bases at J, with 12 bases between. This CDR3 is built from 13 residues. Looked up from germline, CDR1 is SQVTM and CDR2 is ANQGSEA. The CDR3 reads CSVADSVPYEQYF. In nucleotides, the CDR3 is TGCAGCGTTGCGGACAGTGTTCCCTACGAGCAGTACTTC.

This chain links TRBV7-2 with TRBJ1-1, with 8 bases aligning to TRBD1. The length of the CDR3 is 15 residues. J was trimmed by 5 bases and V by 5 bases; bases with no gene match: 10. Germline V gene data show CDR1 as SGHTA and CDR2 as FQGNSA. The CDR3 here is CASSLYRGTETEAFF. The CDR3 bases are TGTGCCAGCAGCCTGTACAGGGGGACGGAAACTGAAGCTTTCTTT.

The V and J genes are TRBV6-6 and TRBJ1-5, with D possibly TRBD1 on 6 matching bases. This CDR3 is 14 amino acids long. Per the germline V gene, CDR1 is MNHNY and CDR2 is SVGAGI (reference sequence). Between the trimmed V and J ends, which lost 2 bases and 3 bases, there was a span of 8 bases. For the CDR3, the DNA is TGTGCCAGCAGTTACGACAGGTTCAATCAGCCCCAGCATTTT. As protein: CASSYDRFNQPQHF.

The rearrangement joins TRBV6-4 to TRBJ2-3; 9 nucleotides line up with TRBD2. Germline V lookup: CDR1 MRHNA, CDR2 SNTAGT. The J segment lost 0 bases and the V segment lost 4 bases, leaving 5 bases of the junction unmatched. The CDR3 is 16 amino acids. The CDR3 here is CASSGGAGGSTDTQYF. The CDR3 region has the DNA TGTGCCAGCAGTGGCGGAGCGGGGGGAAGCACAGATACGCAGTATTTT.

V and J are TRBV5-1 and TRBJ1-3, with D maybe TRBD1 (5 bases). The CDR3 spans 15 residues. V was cut by 0 bases and J by 2 bases, with 9 bases left in between. The germline CDR1 and CDR2 sequences are SGHRS and YFSETQ. CDR3 loop: CASSLGAGTGNTIYF. In nucleotides, the CDR3 is TGCGCCAGCAGCTTGGGCGCAGGGACTGGAAACACCATATATTTT.

V usage is TRBV15 and J usage is TRBJ2-7; possibly TRBD1 for D (5 bases). The CDR3 has 14 residues. Germline V gives CDR1 LNHNV, CDR2 YYDKDF (reference sequence). V was clipped by 8 bases and J by 3 bases, with 17 bases between them. The CDR3 region is CATGPRGDSYEQYF. CDR3 nucleotide sequence: TGTGCCACCGGGCCCCGCGGCGACAGCTACGAGCAGTACTTC.